A selection of T cell receptor beta chains follows, all from one sample in a study of control samples from healthy donors and cancer patients. Profiling relied on immunoSEQ multiplex PCR, and the TCRdb table lists in-frame clones only, not all of them. The sample has fewer than 110,000 clones; 75% to 90% are singletons. The source material was PBMCs. The receptors derive from a man between 60 and 75 years old with lung cancer. CDR3s include the opening cysteine and the closing phenylalanine or tryptophan. A D gene is named only where the DNA matches it firmly. Part of the rows lack a size; the others show once, few, many or a class for expanded clones.

V gene	J gene	D gene	clone size	CDR3 DNA	CDR3 protein
TRBV7-9	TRBJ1-4	-	-	TGTGCCAGCAGACCCCCGGTTACAGAGATAAATGAAAAACTGTTTTTT	CASRPPVTEINEKLFF
TRBV7-9	TRBJ2-1	TRBD1	-	TGTGCCAGCAGCTTGACAGGGGACCCCCGCGCTGAGCAGTTCTTC	CASSLTGDPRAEQFF
TRBV7-3	TRBJ2-3	TRBD2	-	TGTGCCAGCAGCCGCGGGGGGGCCAATGTGGATACGCAGTATTTT	CASSRGGANVDTQYF
TRBV27	TRBJ1-5	-	-	TGTGCCAGCAGTTTATGGCCGCTCGATCAGCCCCAGCATTTT	CASSLWPLDQPQHF
TRBV7-3	TRBJ1-3	TRBD1	-	TGTGCCAGCAGCCTGACAGGGTCTGGAAACACCATATATTTT	CASSLTGSGNTIYF
TRBV6-5	TRBJ1-2	-	-	TGTGCCAGCAGTTACTCGACAGCTAACTATGGCTACACCTTC	CASSYSTANYGYTF
TRBV5-1	TRBJ1-6	TRBD1	-	TGCGCCAGCAGCTTGGGAGGGAGGGGGCACTCACCCCTCCACTTT	CASSLGGRGHSPLHF
TRBV27	TRBJ1-6	TRBD1	once	TGTGCCAGCAGTTACTCTAGCAGGGGGACCTATAATTCACCCCTCCACTTT	CASSYSSRGTYNSPLHF
TRBV9	TRBJ1-1	TRBD1	-	TGTGCCAGCAGCGTAGGGGACAGCAACACTGAAGCTTTCTTT	CASSVGDSNTEAFF
TRBV2	TRBJ2-4	-	-	TGTGCCAGCAGTGACAGTAGAGCCAAAAACATTCAGTACTTC	CASSDSRAKNIQYF
TRBV18	TRBJ1-4	-	-	TGTGCCAGCTCTCCTCGGGGGGGCCACAATGAAAAACTGTTTTTT	CASSPRGGHNEKLFF
TRBV9	TRBJ1-2	TRBD1	-	TGTGCCAGCAGCGAGGGAGGGGGCGCCTATGGCTACACCTTC	CASSEGGGAYGYTF
TRBV24-1	TRBJ2-1	-	-	TGTGCCACCAGTGATTCCCGGACTAAGGATGAGCAGTTCTTC	CATSDSRTKDEQFF
TRBV18	TRBJ2-2	-	-	TGTGCCAGCTCACCAATCGGTCGGGGGGAGCTGTTTTTT	CASSPIGRGELFF
TRBV7-9	TRBJ2-6	-	once	TGTGCCAGCAGCTTAGAGGTCGGTGGGGCCAACGCCCTGACTTTC	CASSLEVGGANALTF
TRBV6-6	TRBJ2-1	-	-	TGTGCCAGCAGCTCCATGGGACTTGGGGGGAATGAGCAGTTCTTC	CASSSMGLGGNEQFF
TRBV5-4	TRBJ1-5	TRBD1	-	TGTGCCAGCAGCCAAACAGGGGGGACCTTCTCTGATCAGCCCCAGCATTTT	CASSQTGGTFSDQPQHF
TRBV10-1	TRBJ1-4	-	-	TGCGCCAGCAGTGAGGGGATCGCTGAAAAACTGTTTTTT	CASSEGIAEKLFF
TRBV3-1/TRBV3-2	TRBJ1-6	TRBD1	-	TGTGCCAGCAGACTGACAGGGAGGTATTCACCCCTCCACTTT	CASRLTGRYSPLHF
TRBV24-1	TRBJ2-2	-	-	TGTGCCACCAGTGATCCGGAGAACACCGGGGAGCTGTTTTTT	CATSDPENTGELFF
TRBV5-1	TRBJ2-1	-	-	TGCGCCAGCAGCTTGGCCTCAGGAATCAATGAGCAGTTCTTC	CASSLASGINEQFF
TRBV18	TRBJ1-2	-	once	TGTGCCAGCTCACCACCCTCTCAGGGTGGAAATGGCTACACCTTC	CASSPPSQGGNGYTF
TRBV5-1	TRBJ2-7	TRBD1	-	TGCGCCAGCAGCTTGGAGACAGGGGAGGTACACGAGCAGTACTTC	CASSLETGEVHEQYF
TRBV10-1	TRBJ1-4	-	-	TGCGCCAGCAGTGACCCCCGGGGAGACAGGACAGCAACTAATGAAAAACTGTTTTTT	CASSDPRGDRTATNEKLFF
TRBV27	TRBJ2-6	-	-	TGTGCCAGCAGTCTCCGGGCGACAGGGAGGAGCTCTGGGGCCAACGTCCTGACTTTC	CASSLRATGRSSGANVLTF
TRBV24-1	TRBJ2-2	-	few	TGTGCCACCGGGGCTGACGGGGGGCACGGGGAGCTGTTTTTT	CATGADGGHGELFF
TRBV27	TRBJ2-7	-	-	TGTGCCAGCAGTCTAAAACCCTACTACGAGCAGTACTTC	CASSLKPYYEQYF
TRBV5-1	TRBJ2-3	-	once	TGCGCCAGCAGCTTGCGGCTTAGCACAGATACGCAGTATTTT	CASSLRLSTDTQYF
TRBV7-3	TRBJ2-7	TRBD1	-	TGTGCCAGCAGCAAGGACAGGGGTAGCGAGCAGTACTTC	CASSKDRGSEQYF
TRBV3-1/TRBV3-2	TRBJ2-1	TRBD2	-	TGTGCCAGCAGCCCCAGGGAGGGCTCCTACAATGAGCAGTTCTTC	CASSPREGSYNEQFF
TRBV6-1	TRBJ1-2	-	-	TGTGCCAGCAGTGAACGGGGCACTAACTATGGCTACACCTTC	CASSERGTNYGYTF
TRBV27	TRBJ1-1	-	once	TGTGCCAGCAGTTTCGTAGGGGATTGGAACACTGAAGCTTTCTTT	CASSFVGDWNTEAFF
TRBV15	TRBJ1-5	-	-	TGTGCCACCAGCAGAGGTACAGGGTCTGGTCAGCCCCAGCATTTT	CATSRGTGSGQPQHF
TRBV2	TRBJ1-5	TRBD1	-	TGTGCCAGCAGTGGTCCAGGGGGAGGTCAGCCCCAGCATTTT	CASSGPGGGQPQHF
TRBV27	TRBJ2-7	-	-	TGTGCCAGCAGGGGACATAGTGCCTACGAGCAGTACTTC	CASRGHSAYEQYF
TRBV5-6	TRBJ2-1	-	-	TGTGCCAGCAGTCCCGGACGTAGTGAGCAGTTCTTC	CASSPGRSEQFF
TRBV19	TRBJ1-2	TRBD1	-	TGTGCCAGTAGTATTGGAGGACAGGGGTACTATGGCTACACCTTC	CASSIGGQGYYGYTF
TRBV5-1	TRBJ2-2	-	-	TGCGCCAGCAGCTTGGAGAGGAACACCGGGGAGCTGTTTTTT	CASSLERNTGELFF
TRBV7-2	TRBJ2-7	-	-	TGTGCCAGCAGCCGCCCGGGTCCATCCTACGAGCAGTACTTC	CASSRPGPSYEQYF
TRBV10-3	TRBJ1-2	TRBD1	-	TGTGCCACCTGGGCGGCGACAGGGGGCAGCGGTGGCTACACCTTC	CATWAATGGSGGYTF